The 29 T cell receptor beta chains below were found in one sample sequenced in a study of T cell responses to AZD1222 COVID-19 vaccine. Assay: immunoSEQ multiplex PCR; the TCRdb copy retains only in-frame clones and omits some. The repertoire includes over 120,000 clones, approximately 94% of them detected once, and over 8% sits in the top ten. This sample comprised peripheral blood, obtained on day 0 of AZD1222 vaccination. These receptors were taken from an adult in good health.

The chain carries TRBV27 and TRBJ2-6, with D unclear. This CDR3 has 14 residues. Germline CDR1 reads MNHEY; CDR2 reads SMNVEV (reference sequence). V lost 1 base, J lost 2 bases, and 3 bases lay in between. The CDR3: CASSLWPGANVLTF. The CDR3 DNA follows: TGTGCCAGCAGTTTATGGCCTGGGGCCAACGTCCTGACTTTC.

The V and J genes are TRBV24-1 and TRBJ2-6, with D perhaps being TRBD1 or TRBD2 (6 bases each). The ends were cut back, 9 bases at V and 1 base at J, with 12 bases in the middle. Germline V gives CDR1 KGHDR, CDR2 SFDVKD. This CDR3 is built from 15 residues. The DNA of the CDR3 is TGTGCCACCGGGGGGCCAGGGTCTGGGGCCAACGTCCTGACTTTC. Protein sequence: CATGGPGSGANVLTF.

This clone was observed a single time. The V gene is TRBV25-1, the J gene TRBJ1-3, with TRBD1 matching over 8 bases. V lost 3 bases, J lost 0 bases, and 4 bases stayed unmatched. The CDR3 consists of 16 residues. CDR1 and CDR2 from the germline V gene are MGHDK and SYGVNS. The CDR3 region has the DNA TGTGCCAGCAGTGACGAGACAGGGGTCTCTGGAAACACCATATATTTT. This sequence encodes CASSDETGVSGNTIYF. The variable domain in full, with the rest retrieved from reference TRBV25-1 and TRBJ1-3, is EADIYQTPRYLVIGTGKKITLECSQTMGHDKMYWYQQDPGMELHLIHYSYGVNSTEKGDLSSESTVSRIRTEHFPLTLESARPSHTSQYLCASSDETGVSGNTIYFGEGSWLTVV.

J is TRBJ2-3 and V is TRBV7-3; 10 bases align to TRBD2. The CDR3 covers 15 residues. V shed 5 bases and J 2 bases; nucleotides not matched to a gene: 4. Germline V CDR1 and CDR2: SGHTA, FQGTGA. The CDR3 reads CASSRTSGATDTQYF. The CDR3 DNA reads as TGTGCCAGCAGCCGGACTAGCGGAGCCACAGATACGCAGTATTTT.

Here the CDR3 reads CASSLGGVETQYF. CDR3 nucleotides: TGTGCCAGCAGCTTAGGGGGCGTGGAGACCCAGTACTTC. The J gene is TRBJ2-5, the V gene TRBV13, with unresolved D. This CDR3 has 13 residues. In germline, CDR1 is PRHDT, CDR2 FYEKMQ (reference sequence). Trimming removed 0 bases at V and 5 bases at J, with 7 bases between. Full variable domain (remainder filled in from reference TRBV13 and TRBJ2-5): AAGVIQSPRHLIKEKRETATLKCYPIPRHDTVYWYQQGPGQDPQFLISFYEKMQSDKGSIPDRFSAQQFSDYHSELNMSSLELGDSALYFCASSLGGVETQYFGPGTRLLVL.

V gene TRBV11-2 combines with J gene TRBJ1-6; unclear D gene. CDR1 and CDR2 (germline): SGHAT, FQNNGV. The ends were cut back, 5 bases at V and 11 bases at J, with 16 bases in the middle. This CDR3 is 14 amino acids long. DNA for the CDR3: TGTGCCAGCAGCCCCCTGGTTGGTCGTCCACCCCTCCACTTT. It yields the protein CASSPLVGRPPLHF.

The CDR3: CSVTGTGGARGYTF. Here the CDR3 DNA reads TGCAGCGTGACCGGGACAGGGGGCGCGAGGGGCTACACCTTC. V usage is TRBV29-1 and J usage is TRBJ1-2, with 12 nucleotides matching TRBD1. Germline loops: CDR1 SQVTM, CDR2 ANQGSEA. The CDR3 runs to 14 residues. Trimming removed 6 bases from V and 8 bases from J; junction bases left unmatched: 10.

The V call is TRBV5-1, the J call TRBJ1-2, with TRBD1 matching 8 bases. Per the germline V gene, CDR1 is SGHRS and CDR2 is YFSETQ. The V segment lost 1 base and the J segment 3 bases; nucleotides outside the gene matches: 5. The CDR3 extends over 15 amino acids. CDR3 region: CASSLTYRGDYGYTF. In DNA, the CDR3 is TGCGCCAGCAGCTTGACCTACAGGGGGGACTATGGCTACACCTTC.

This clone occurred a few times. This rearrangement joins TRBV7-2 to TRBJ1-1; D is undetermined. V lost 5 bases and J 2 bases, leaving 12 bases between the germline ends. The CDR3 consists of 14 residues. CDR1 and CDR2 (germline): SGHTA, FQGNSA. The CDR3 DNA sequence: TGTGCCAGCAGCGATTGGGTCGGAAACACTGAAGCTTTCTTT. Its translation: CASSDWVGNTEAFF. The whole variable domain, remainder taken from reference TRBV7-2 and TRBJ1-1, is GAGVSQSPSNKVTEKGKDVELRCDPISGHTALYWYRQSLGQGLEFLIYFQGNSAPDKSGLPSDRFSAERTGGSVSTLTIQRTQQEDSAVYLCASSDWVGNTEAFFGQGTRLTVV.

The rearrangement joins TRBV2 to TRBJ1-1, with a weak D call TRBD1 (5 bases). Germline CDR1 SNHLY, CDR2 FYNNEI. Trimming removed 4 bases from V and 0 bases from J, with 12 bases in between. This CDR3 region has 15 residues. The DNA of the CDR3 is TGTGCCAGCAGTGGGTCCGGGGACTTGAACACTGAAGCTTTCTTT. Amino acids: CASSGSGDLNTEAFF.

The chain couples TRBV6-5 to TRBJ1-6; D gene ambiguous. The V end lost 2 bases, the J end lost 3 bases, and 5 bases lay between the germline ends. Per the germline V gene, CDR1 is MNHEY and CDR2 is SVGAGI. CDR3 length: 14 amino acids. The CDR3 DNA is TGTGCCAGCAGTTACACCAGCTATAATTCACCCCTCCACTTT. Protein: CASSYTSYNSPLHF.

This rearrangement joins TRBV28 to TRBJ2-1; 7 nucleotides agree with TRBD1. Germline V lookup: CDR1 MDHEN, CDR2 SYDVKM. This CDR3 has 15 residues. V lost 4 bases, J lost 8 bases, and 11 bases stayed unmatched. CDR3 in amino acids: CASSSPDRSTDEQFF. The CDR3 coding sequence is TGTGCCAGCAGTTCCCCGGACAGGTCCACGGATGAGCAGTTCTTC.

The J gene is TRBJ1-2, the V gene TRBV19; 8 bases fit TRBD1. Per the germline V gene, CDR1 is LNHDA and CDR2 is SQIVND (reference sequence). Trimming removed 4 bases from V and 4 bases from J; junction bases left unmatched: 14. The CDR3 runs 17 residues. The CDR3 region is CASSRVHPGQEVYGYTF. The CDR3 bases are TGTGCCAGTAGTAGAGTTCACCCGGGACAGGAGGTCTATGGCTACACCTTC.

This clone appeared once. The chain has TRBV6-2 or TRBV6-3 and TRBJ1-1, with TRBD1 as a possible D gene (6 bases). Trimming stripped 0 bases from V and 0 bases from J, with 11 bases between. This CDR3 has 16 amino acids. Germline V gives CDR1 MNHEY, CDR2 SVGEGT. CDR3 sequence reads: CASSYSWTAMNTEAFF. CDR3 sequence (DNA): TGTGCCAGCAGTTACTCATGGACAGCTATGAACACTGAAGCTTTCTTT.

This chain joins TRBV5-1 and TRBJ2-3; perhaps TRBD2 as D (5 bases). Between the trimmed V and J ends, which lost 4 bases and 2 bases, there was a span of 14 bases. CDR1 is SGHRS, CDR2 YFSETQ, per germline. The CDR3 is made up of 15 amino acids. This chain's CDR3 is CASSPGLTLTDTQYF. The CDR3 DNA reads as TGCGCCAGCAGCCCCGGACTGACTCTCACAGATACGCAGTATTTT.

This clone was seen once. This chain uses TRBV6-5 with TRBJ1-1; unclear D gene. V shed 7 bases and J shed 1 base, with 7 bases lying between them. The CDR3 sequence is 12 residues long. Germline V gene lookup returns CDR1 MNHEY and CDR2 SVGAGI. The CDR3 here is CASTLWNTEAFF. The DNA of the CDR3 is TGTGCCAGCACCCTGTGGAACACTGAAGCTTTCTTT.

The V call is TRBV7-9, the J call TRBJ1-5; D remains ambiguous. In germline, CDR1 is SEHNR, CDR2 FQNEAQ (reference sequence). Trimming left V 5 bases short and J 7 bases short, with 15 bases between. The length of the CDR3 is 14 residues. CDR3 sequence: CASSLPLVEQPQHF. DNA of the CDR3: TGTGCCAGCAGCCTCCCCCTGGTCGAACAGCCCCAGCATTTT.

This chain uses TRBV7-2 with TRBJ2-3, with D hard to call. V lost 3 bases and J lost 5, with 9 bases in between. The CDR3 totals 13 residues. Germline V gives CDR1 SGHTA, CDR2 FQGNSA. CDR3 sequence (DNA): TGTGCCAGCAGCTTTTTCGCCGTAGATACGCAGTATTTT. This sequence encodes CASSFFAVDTQYF. Together with reference TRBV7-2 and TRBJ2-3, the CDR3 gives the full variable domain: GAGVSQSPSNKVTEKGKDVELRCDPISGHTALYWYRQSLGQGLEFLIYFQGNSAPDKSGLPSDRFSAERTGGSVSTLTIQRTQQEDSAVYLCASSFFAVDTQYFGPGTRLTVL.

The genes are TRBV24-1 and TRBJ2-1; TRBD1 or TRBD2 may be the D gene (6 bases each). V lost 5 bases and J lost 8, with 18 bases in between. CDR1 is KGHDR, CDR2 SFDVKD, per germline. This CDR3 comprises 15 residues. The chain's CDR3 is CATSGPRGLGYEQFF. CDR3 in DNA: TGTGCCACCAGTGGGCCCCGGGGGCTAGGGTATGAGCAGTTCTTC.

The V gene is TRBV7-2, the J gene TRBJ2-3, with D perhaps matching TRBD2 (7 bases). V was trimmed by 0 bases and J by 2 bases, leaving 12 bases between them. CDR1 SGHTA and CDR2 FQGNSA come from the germline V gene. The CDR3 has 16 residues. CDR3 amino acids: CASSLAVGGPTDTQYF. CDR3 bases: TGTGCCAGCAGCTTAGCTGTCGGGGGGCCCACAGATACGCAGTATTTT.

This chain joins TRBV7-9 and TRBJ1-5; TRBD1 aligns across 8 bases. Germline V CDR1 and CDR2: SEHNR, FQNEAQ (reference sequence). V shed 4 bases and J 0 bases; nucleotides not matched to a gene: 8. The CDR3 spans 17 residues. The CDR3 nucleotides read TGTGCCAGCAGCTCCGGGACAGGAGTTTATAGCAATCAGCCCCAGCATTTT. Translated: CASSSGTGVYSNQPQHF.

The chain recombines TRBV6-5 with TRBJ1-6, with TRBD1 identical over 8 bases. Trimming at V came to 5 bases and at J to 7 bases, leaving 4 bases not matched to a gene. Germline CDR1 MNHEY, CDR2 SVGAGI. The CDR3 spans 14 residues. Here the CDR3 reads CASSPRDRNSPLHF. The CDR3, as DNA: TGTGCCAGCAGTCCCCGGGACAGGAATTCACCCCTCCACTTT.

CDR3 sequence: CASSGGRGNYGYTF. DNA for the CDR3: TGTGCCAGCAGTGGGGGACGGGGTAACTATGGCTACACCTTC. The chain links TRBV2 to TRBJ1-2, with D possibly TRBD1 on 5 matching bases. V lost 4 bases and J lost 1, with 10 bases in between. CDR1 and CDR2 from the germline V gene are SNHLY and FYNNEI. The CDR3 loop spans 14 amino acids.

This rearrangement joins TRBV12-5 to TRBJ1-3; tentative D call: TRBD1 (5 bases). Trimming removed 6 bases at V and 4 bases at J, with 10 bases between. This CDR3 contains 13 residues. Germline CDR1 reads LGHNT; CDR2 reads FRNRAP. CDR3 coding DNA: TGTGCTAGTGGGTCAAGGGGAGGAAACACCATATATTTT. Protein: CASGSRGGNTIYF.

The chain recombines TRBV28 with TRBJ2-4; 8 nucleotides line up with TRBD1. Per the germline V gene, CDR1 is MDHEN and CDR2 is SYDVKM. The CDR3 has 15 amino acids. V gave up 6 bases and J gave up 3 bases; unmatched junction bases: 7. CDR3 sequence (DNA): TGTGCCAGCAGCAGACAGGGGTTCCTCAAAAACATTCAGTACTTC. Amino acid sequence: CASSRQGFLKNIQYF.

J is TRBJ1-1 and V is TRBV7-9; D gene unclear. The germline V and J ends were trimmed by 4 bases and 4 bases, with 7 bases remaining between them. In germline, CDR1 is SEHNR, CDR2 FQNEAQ (reference sequence). This CDR3 is built from 12 residues. CDR3 sequence reads: CASSSAPTEAFF. The CDR3 coding sequence is TGTGCCAGCAGCTCCGCGCCCACTGAAGCTTTCTTT.

The chain combines TRBV6-5 with TRBJ1-2; D may be TRBD1 (5 bases). Trimming pared 0 bases from V and 4 bases from J, leaving 9 bases between. Germline lookup yields CDR1 MNHEY and CDR2 SVGAGI. The CDR3 consists of 14 residues. The CDR3 here is CASSYSSQAYGYTF. In nucleotides, the CDR3 is TGTGCCAGCAGTTACTCTTCACAGGCCTATGGCTACACCTTC.

This sequence joins TRBV5-1 and TRBJ1-2; D not resolved. Per germline, CDR1 SGHRS and CDR2 YFSETQ. The length of the CDR3 is 13 residues. Trimming left V 0 bases short and J 4 bases short, with 7 bases between. DNA for the CDR3: TGCGCCAGCAGCTTGGGCCTCAGCTATGGCTACACCTTC. It codes for CASSLGLSYGYTF.

The chain recombines TRBV6-4 with TRBJ2-1; 15 bases align to TRBD2. This CDR3 is 15 amino acids long. Trimming took 4 bases from V and 6 from J; bases not matched to a gene: 1. Germline assignment: CDR1 MRHNA and CDR2 SNTAGT. The CDR3 bases are TGTGCCAGCAGTGGGACTAGCGGGGGGGCCAATGAGCAGTTCTTC. Its protein product is CASSGTSGGANEQFF.